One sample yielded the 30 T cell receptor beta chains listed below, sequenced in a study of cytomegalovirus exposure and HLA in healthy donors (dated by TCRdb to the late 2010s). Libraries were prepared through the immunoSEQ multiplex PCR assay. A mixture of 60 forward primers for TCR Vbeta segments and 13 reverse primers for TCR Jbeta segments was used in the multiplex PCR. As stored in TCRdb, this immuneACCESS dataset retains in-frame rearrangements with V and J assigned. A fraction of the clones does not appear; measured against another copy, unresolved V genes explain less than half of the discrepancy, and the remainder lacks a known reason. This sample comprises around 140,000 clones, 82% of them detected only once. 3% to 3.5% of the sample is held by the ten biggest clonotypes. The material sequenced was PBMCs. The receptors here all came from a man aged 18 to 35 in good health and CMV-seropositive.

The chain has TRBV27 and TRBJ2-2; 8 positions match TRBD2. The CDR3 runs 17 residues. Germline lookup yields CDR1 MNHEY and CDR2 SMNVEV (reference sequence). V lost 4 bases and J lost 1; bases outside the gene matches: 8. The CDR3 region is CASSSPGREWNTGELFF. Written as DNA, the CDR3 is TGTGCCAGCAGTTCCCCCGGGAGGGAGTGGAACACCGGGGAGCTGTTTTTT.

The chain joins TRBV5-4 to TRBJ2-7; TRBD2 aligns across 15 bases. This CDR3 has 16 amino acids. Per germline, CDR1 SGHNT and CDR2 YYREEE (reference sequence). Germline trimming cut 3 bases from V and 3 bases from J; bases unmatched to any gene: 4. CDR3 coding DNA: TGTGCCAGCAGCTCAGGGACTAGCGGGAGGATCTACGAGCAGTACTTC. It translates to CASSSGTSGRIYEQYF.

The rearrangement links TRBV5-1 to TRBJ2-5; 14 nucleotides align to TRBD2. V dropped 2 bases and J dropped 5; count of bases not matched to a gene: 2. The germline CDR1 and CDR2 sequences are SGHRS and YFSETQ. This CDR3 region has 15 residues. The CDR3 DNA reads TGCGCCAGCAGCTTCCGACTAGCGGGAGGGGAGACCCAGTACTTC. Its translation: CASSFRLAGGETQYF.

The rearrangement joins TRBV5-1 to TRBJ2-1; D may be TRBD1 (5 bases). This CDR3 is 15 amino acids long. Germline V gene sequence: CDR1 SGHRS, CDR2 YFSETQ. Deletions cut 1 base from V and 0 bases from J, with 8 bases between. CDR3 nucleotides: TGCGCCAGCAGCTTGAGCCAGGGCTCCTACAATGAGCAGTTCTTC. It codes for CASSLSQGSYNEQFF.

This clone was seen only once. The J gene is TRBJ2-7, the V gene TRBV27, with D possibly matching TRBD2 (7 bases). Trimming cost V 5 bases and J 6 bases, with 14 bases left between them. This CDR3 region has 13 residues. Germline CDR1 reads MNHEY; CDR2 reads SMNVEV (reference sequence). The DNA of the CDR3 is TGTGCCAGCAGTGGGGCGGGGGCACCCGAGCAGTACTTC. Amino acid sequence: CASSGAGAPEQYF.

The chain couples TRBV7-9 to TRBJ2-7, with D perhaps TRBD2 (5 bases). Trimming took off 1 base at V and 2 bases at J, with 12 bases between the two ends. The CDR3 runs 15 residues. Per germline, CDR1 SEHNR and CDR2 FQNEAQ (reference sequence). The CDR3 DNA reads TGTGCCAGCAGCTTAGACGTCAGACTACCCTACGAGCAGTACTTC. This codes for CASSLDVRLPYEQYF.

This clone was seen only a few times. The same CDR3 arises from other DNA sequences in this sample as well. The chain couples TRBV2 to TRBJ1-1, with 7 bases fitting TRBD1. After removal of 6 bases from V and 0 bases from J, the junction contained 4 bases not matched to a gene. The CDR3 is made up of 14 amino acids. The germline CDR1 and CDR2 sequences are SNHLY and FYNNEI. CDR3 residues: CASSLGQMNTEAFF. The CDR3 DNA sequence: TGTGCCAGCAGCCTGGGACAGATGAACACTGAAGCTTTCTTT.

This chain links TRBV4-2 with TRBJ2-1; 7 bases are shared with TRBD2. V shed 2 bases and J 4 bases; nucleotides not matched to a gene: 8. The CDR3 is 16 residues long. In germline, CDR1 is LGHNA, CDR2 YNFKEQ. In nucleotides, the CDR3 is TGTGCCAGCAGCCAAAGGATACTAGCGCAATACAATGAGCAGTTCTTC. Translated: CASSQRILAQYNEQFF.

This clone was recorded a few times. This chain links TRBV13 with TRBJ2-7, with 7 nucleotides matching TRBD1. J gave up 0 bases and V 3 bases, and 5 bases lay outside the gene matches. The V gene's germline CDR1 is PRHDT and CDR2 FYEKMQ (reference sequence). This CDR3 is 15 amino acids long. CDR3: CASSFLGQFSYEQYF. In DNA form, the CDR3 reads TGTGCCAGCAGCTTTTTGGGACAGTTCTCCTACGAGCAGTACTTC.

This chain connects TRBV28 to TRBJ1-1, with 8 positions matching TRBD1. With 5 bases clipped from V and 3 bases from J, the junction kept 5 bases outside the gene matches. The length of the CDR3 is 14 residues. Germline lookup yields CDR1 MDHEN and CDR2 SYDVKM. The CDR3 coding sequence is TGTGCCAGCAGTAACAGGGGGTCGGACACTGAAGCTTTCTTT. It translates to CASSNRGSDTEAFF.

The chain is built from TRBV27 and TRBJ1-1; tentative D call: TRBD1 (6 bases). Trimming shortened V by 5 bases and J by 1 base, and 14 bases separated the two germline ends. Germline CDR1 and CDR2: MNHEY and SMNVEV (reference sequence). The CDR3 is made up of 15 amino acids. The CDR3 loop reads CASSPYRVGNTEAFF. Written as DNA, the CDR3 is TGTGCCAGCAGTCCCTACAGGGTTGGGAACACTGAAGCTTTCTTT.

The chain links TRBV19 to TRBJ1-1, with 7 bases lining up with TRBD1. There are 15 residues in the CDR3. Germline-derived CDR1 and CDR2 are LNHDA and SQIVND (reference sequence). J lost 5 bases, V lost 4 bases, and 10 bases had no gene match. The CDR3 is CASSNRGVERTEAFF. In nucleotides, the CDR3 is TGTGCCAGTAGTAACAGGGGAGTAGAGAGAACTGAAGCTTTCTTT.

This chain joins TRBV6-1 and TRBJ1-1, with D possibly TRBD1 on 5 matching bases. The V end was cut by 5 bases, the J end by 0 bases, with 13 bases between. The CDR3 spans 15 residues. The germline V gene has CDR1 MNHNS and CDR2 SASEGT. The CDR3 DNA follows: TGTGCCAGCAGTCCGGAGGGGCTCATGAACACTGAAGCTTTCTTT. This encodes CASSPEGLMNTEAFF.

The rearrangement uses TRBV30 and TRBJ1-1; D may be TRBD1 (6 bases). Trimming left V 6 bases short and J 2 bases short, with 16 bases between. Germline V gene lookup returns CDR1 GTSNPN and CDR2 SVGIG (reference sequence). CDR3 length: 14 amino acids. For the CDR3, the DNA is TGTGCCTGCGACCCCGGGACACCTAACACTGAAGCTTTCTTT. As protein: CACDPGTPNTEAFF.

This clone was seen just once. This CDR3 is CASERLKGTEAFF. The CDR3 DNA reads as TGTGCCAGCGAAAGACTAAAAGGGACTGAAGCTTTCTTT. The J gene is TRBJ1-1, the V gene TRBV6-1, with D unresolved. V lost 8 bases and J 5 bases, leaving 15 bases between the germline ends. This CDR3 is built from 13 residues. The germline CDR1 and CDR2 sequences are MNHNS and SASEGT.

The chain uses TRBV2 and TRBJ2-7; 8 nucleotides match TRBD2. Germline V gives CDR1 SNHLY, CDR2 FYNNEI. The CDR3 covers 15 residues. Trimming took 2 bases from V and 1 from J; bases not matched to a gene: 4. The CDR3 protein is CASSEKVAGSYEQYF. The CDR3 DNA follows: TGTGCCAGCAGTGAAAAGGTAGCGGGGTCCTACGAGCAGTACTTC.

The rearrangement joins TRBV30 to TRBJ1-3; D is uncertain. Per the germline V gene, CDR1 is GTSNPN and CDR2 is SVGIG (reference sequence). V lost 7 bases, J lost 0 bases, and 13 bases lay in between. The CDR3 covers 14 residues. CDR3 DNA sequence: TGTGCCTTTCGTCGGTCTCGCTCTGGAAACACCATATATTTT. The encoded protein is CAFRRSRSGNTIYF.

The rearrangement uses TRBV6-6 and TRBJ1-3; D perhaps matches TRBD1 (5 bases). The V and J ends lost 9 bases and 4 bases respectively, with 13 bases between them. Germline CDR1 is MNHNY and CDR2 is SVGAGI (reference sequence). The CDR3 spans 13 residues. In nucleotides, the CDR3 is TGTGCCAGTGGGGGGGGATACGGAAACACCATATATTTT. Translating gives CASGGGYGNTIYF.

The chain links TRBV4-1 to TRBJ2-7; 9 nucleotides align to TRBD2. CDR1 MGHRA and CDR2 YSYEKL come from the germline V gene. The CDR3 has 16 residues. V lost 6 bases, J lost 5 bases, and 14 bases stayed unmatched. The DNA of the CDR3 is TGCGCCAGCAGACTCCACCTGGGTAGCGGGAGAAACGAGCAGTACTTC. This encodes CASRLHLGSGRNEQYF.

The CDR3 DNA sequence: TGTGCCAGCAGTCGTACGAACACCGGGGAGCTGTTTTTT. This gives the protein CASSRTNTGELFF. V gene TRBV2 combines with J gene TRBJ2-2, with no clear D. Germline V gives CDR1 SNHLY, CDR2 FYNNEI. The CDR3 is 13 residues long. Trimming removed 5 bases from V and 0 bases from J, with 4 bases in between.

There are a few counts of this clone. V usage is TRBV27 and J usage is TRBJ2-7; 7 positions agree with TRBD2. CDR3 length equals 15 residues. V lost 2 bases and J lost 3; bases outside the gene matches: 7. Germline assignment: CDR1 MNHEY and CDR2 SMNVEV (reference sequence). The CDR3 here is CASSLISSGIYEQYF. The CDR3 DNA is TGTGCCAGCAGTTTAATCTCCAGCGGGATCTACGAGCAGTACTTC.

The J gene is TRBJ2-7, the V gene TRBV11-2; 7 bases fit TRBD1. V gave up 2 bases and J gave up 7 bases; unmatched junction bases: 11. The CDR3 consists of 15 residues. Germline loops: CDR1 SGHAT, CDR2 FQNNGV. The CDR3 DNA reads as TGTGCCAGCAGCTTAAGGGGGCAGGGTATGGGGGAGCAGTACTTC. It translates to CASSLRGQGMGEQYF.

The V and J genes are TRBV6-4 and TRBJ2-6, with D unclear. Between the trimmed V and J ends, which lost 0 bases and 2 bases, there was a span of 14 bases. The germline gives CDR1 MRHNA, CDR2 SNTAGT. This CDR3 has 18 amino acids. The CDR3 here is CASSDSVPGTPGANVLTF. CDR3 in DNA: TGTGCCAGCAGTGACTCGGTGCCAGGAACCCCTGGGGCCAACGTCCTGACTTTC.

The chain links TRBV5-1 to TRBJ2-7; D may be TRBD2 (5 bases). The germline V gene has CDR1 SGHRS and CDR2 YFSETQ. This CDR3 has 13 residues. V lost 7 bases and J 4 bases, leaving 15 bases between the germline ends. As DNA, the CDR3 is TGCGCCAGCCAGGACTTGTTGGGTTACGAGCAGTACTTC. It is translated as CASQDLLGYEQYF.

The CDR3 here is CASSPQGGYSNQPQHF. Here the CDR3 DNA reads TGTGCCAGCAGCCCTCAAGGGGGATATAGCAATCAGCCCCAGCATTTT. The chain recombines TRBV7-2 with TRBJ1-5; D perhaps matches TRBD1 (6 bases). Germline assignment: CDR1 SGHTA and CDR2 FQGNSA. V lost 5 bases, J lost 0 bases, and 14 bases lay in between. The CDR3 is 16 residues long.

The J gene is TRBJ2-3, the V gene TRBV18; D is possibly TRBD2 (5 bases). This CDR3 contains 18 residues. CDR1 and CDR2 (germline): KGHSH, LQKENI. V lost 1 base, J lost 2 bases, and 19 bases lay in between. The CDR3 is CASSPRTSSRFNTDTQYF. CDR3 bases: TGTGCCAGCTCACCACGGACGTCTAGCCGATTCAACACAGATACGCAGTATTTT.

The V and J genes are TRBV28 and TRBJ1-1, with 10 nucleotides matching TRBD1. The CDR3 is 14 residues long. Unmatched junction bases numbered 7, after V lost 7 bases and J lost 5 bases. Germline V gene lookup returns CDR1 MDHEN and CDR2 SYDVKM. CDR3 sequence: CASNSGQGRTEAFF. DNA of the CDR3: TGTGCCAGCAACTCGGGACAGGGGAGAACTGAAGCTTTCTTT.

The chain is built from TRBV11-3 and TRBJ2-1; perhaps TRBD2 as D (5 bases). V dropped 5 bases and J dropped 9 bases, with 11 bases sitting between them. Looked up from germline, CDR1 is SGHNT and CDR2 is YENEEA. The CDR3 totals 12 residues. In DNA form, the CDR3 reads TGTGCCAGCAGCCCGCGGGTAGGTGAGCAGTTCTTC. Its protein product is CASSPRVGEQFF.

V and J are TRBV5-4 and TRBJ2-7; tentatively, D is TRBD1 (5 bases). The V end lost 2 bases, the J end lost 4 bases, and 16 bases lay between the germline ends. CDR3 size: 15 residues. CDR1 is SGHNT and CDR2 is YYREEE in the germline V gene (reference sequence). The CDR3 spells CASSFDRFNSYEQYF. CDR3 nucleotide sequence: TGTGCCAGCAGCTTTGACAGATTCAACAGTTACGAGCAGTACTTC.

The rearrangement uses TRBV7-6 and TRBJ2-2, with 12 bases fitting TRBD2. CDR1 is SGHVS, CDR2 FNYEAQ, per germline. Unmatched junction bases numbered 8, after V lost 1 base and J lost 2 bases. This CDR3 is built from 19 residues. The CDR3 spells CASSLGGGLAGLNTGELFF. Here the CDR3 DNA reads TGTGCCAGCAGCTTAGGCGGTGGACTAGCGGGACTCAACACCGGGGAGCTGTTTTTT.